This entry features one T cell receptor (beta chain) sequence. Its antigen is unidentified. In germline, CDR1 is ENHRY, CDR2 SYGVKD. The V segment lost 4 bases and the J segment 0 bases; nucleotides outside the gene matches: 0. The CDR3 has 15 amino acids. This sample stems from a study of T cell repertoires in cytomegalovirus infection. Study in general: Alongside well-studied HLA-B-restricted CMV epitopes, recently identified HLA-C-restricted CMV epitopes were also used. Through public TCR beta signatures, both CMV infection and matching HLA type were indicated. The study, taken as a whole, reports: Frequencies of public TCR beta families were cumulated, and this identified carriers of CMV plus the relevant HLA. Ex vivo, HLA-C-restricted CMV-specific TCR beta clonotypes prevailed over the rest of the response.

TCRdb re-analysed the reads in MiXCR, keeping a single row per CDR3 protein. The top ten clones hold over 15% of a sample with fewer than 350,000 distinct CDR3 sequences, 25% to 30% of them seen once. This sample comprised cultured PBMCs, obtained from culture after CMV antigen stimulation. The chain is built from TRBV10-3 and TRBJ2-7, with 13 bases identical to TRBD2. The sequence came from a human donor in good health (CMV status not recorded). Some clones in this sample may be carry-over from other donors' samples. Written as DNA, the CDR3 is TGTGCCATCAGTGGGACTAGCGGGAGCTCCTACGAGCAGTACTTC. It specifies CAISGTSGSSYEQYF.